The source of this TCR beta chain is a study of beta chain features in type 1 diabetes. The whole isolated RNA underwent reverse transcription, so sequencing captured expressed TCRB transcripts. The method was immunoSEQ multiplex PCR; TCRdb's version includes in-frame clones alone and lacks a portion of them. Altogether about 180,000 clones are present, 13% being singletons, with the ten largest covering 0.6% to 0.8%. The sample holds a few counts of this clone. This clonotype originated in a woman aged 18 to 35 in good health. Sequencing was carried out using central memory CD4+ T cells from blood.

The chain's CDR3 is CASSHRLAGGGDEQFF. The CDR3 DNA follows: TGTGCCAGCAGTCACCGGCTAGCGGGAGGGGGCGATGAGCAGTTCTTC. The genes are TRBV27 and TRBJ2-1; 12 positions agree with TRBD2. From germline, CDR1 is MNHEY and CDR2 SMNVEV (reference sequence). The CDR3 runs to 16 residues. V trimming: 5 bases; J trimming: 8 bases; junction bases outside the gene matches: 10.